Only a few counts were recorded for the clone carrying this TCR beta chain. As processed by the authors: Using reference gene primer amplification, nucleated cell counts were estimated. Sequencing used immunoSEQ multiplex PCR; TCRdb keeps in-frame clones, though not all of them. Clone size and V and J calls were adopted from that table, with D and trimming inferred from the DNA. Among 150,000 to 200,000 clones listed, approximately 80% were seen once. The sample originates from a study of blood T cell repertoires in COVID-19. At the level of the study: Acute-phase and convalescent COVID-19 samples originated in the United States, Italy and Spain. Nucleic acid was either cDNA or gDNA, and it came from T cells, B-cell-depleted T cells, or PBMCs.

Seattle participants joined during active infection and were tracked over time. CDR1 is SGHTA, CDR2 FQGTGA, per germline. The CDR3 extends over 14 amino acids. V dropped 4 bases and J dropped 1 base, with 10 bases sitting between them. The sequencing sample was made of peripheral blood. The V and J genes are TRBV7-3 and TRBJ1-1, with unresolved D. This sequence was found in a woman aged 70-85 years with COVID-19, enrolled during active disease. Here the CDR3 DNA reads TGTGCCAGCAGCTACGGGTTCCAGAACACTGAAGCTTTCTTT. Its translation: CASSYGFQNTEAFF.